These 22 T cell receptor beta chains were all obtained from the same sample, sequenced in a study of blood T cell repertoires in COVID-19. Data came from immunoSEQ multiplex PCR; TCRdb stores just in-frame clones and leaves some out. The repertoire holds about 23,000 clones, with roughly 83% as singletons. Sample: peripheral blood. All receptors derive from a human donor with active COVID-19. The donor label of this sample is uncertain.

DNA for the CDR3: TGTGCCAGCAGAGGGTGGGGGAGGAATGGCTACACCTTC. This gives the protein CASRGWGRNGYTF. This chain uses TRBV27 with TRBJ1-2; possible D gene TRBD1, 5 bases. This CDR3 spans 13 amino acids. The V gene lost 6 bases and the J gene lost 6 bases, with 14 bases spanning the gap. The germline V gene encodes CDR1 MNHEY and CDR2 SMNVEV (reference sequence).

The chain employs TRBV19 and TRBJ2-4, with TRBD2 matching 11 bases. Germline values: CDR1 LNHDA, CDR2 SQIVND (reference sequence). The CDR3 has 16 amino acids. V was pared by 4 bases and J by 1 base, with 3 bases of the junction left unmatched. The CDR3 coding sequence is TGTGCCAGTAGTACCATAGCGGGAGGGGCCAAAAACATTCAGTACTTC. Translated, it gives CASSTIAGGAKNIQYF.

The chain joins TRBV11-3 to TRBJ2-1, with 16 positions matching TRBD2. Germline V lookup: CDR1 SGHNT, CDR2 YENEEA. V lost 5 bases and J lost 10; bases outside the gene matches: 2. This CDR3 region has 14 residues. This CDR3 reads CASSPGLAGGEQFF. The DNA of the CDR3 is TGTGCCAGCAGCCCGGGACTAGCGGGGGGGGAGCAGTTCTTC.

This clone was observed once. The gene calls are TRBV27 and TRBJ2-5; D perhaps matches TRBD1 (5 bases). Germline V gene sequence: CDR1 MNHEY, CDR2 SMNVEV (reference sequence). The V gene lost 1 base and the J gene lost 2 bases, with 11 bases spanning the gap. The CDR3 contains 15 residues. The CDR3 DNA follows: TGTGCCAGCAGTTTATTAAGTAAGGGGCAAGAGACCCAGTACTTC. Translation: CASSLLSKGQETQYF.

The chain is built from TRBV9 and TRBJ2-3; the D gene is possibly TRBD1 (6 bases). V was cut by 4 bases and J by 1 base, with 16 bases left in between. Germline V gene lookup returns CDR1 SGDLS and CDR2 YYNGEE. CDR3 length: 16 amino acids. CDR3 protein: CASSPLGDTRTDTQYF. In DNA, the CDR3 is TGTGCCAGCAGCCCCCTGGGGGACACACGCACAGATACGCAGTATTTT.

The V gene is TRBV20-1, the J gene TRBJ1-1, with unresolved D. The germline CDR1 and CDR2 sequences are DFQATT and SNEGSKA (reference sequence). The CDR3 has 11 amino acids. Between the trimmed V and J ends, which lost 6 bases and 1 base, there was a span of 6 bases. CDR3 protein: CSASTNTEAFF. CDR3 DNA: TGCAGTGCCTCTACGAACACTGAAGCTTTCTTT.

The V and J genes are TRBV6-5 and TRBJ2-2; the D gene is possibly TRBD1 (5 bases). The CDR3 totals 13 residues. The ends were cut back, 6 bases at V and 4 bases at J, with 9 bases in the middle. Germline V lookup: CDR1 MNHEY, CDR2 SVGAGI. The CDR3: CASSPGFTGELFF. The CDR3 DNA sequence: TGTGCCAGCAGCCCAGGGTTCACCGGGGAGCTGTTTTTT.

This sequence joins TRBV7-2 and TRBJ1-5; tentatively, D is TRBD1 (6 bases). Germline V lookup: CDR1 SGHTA, CDR2 FQGNSA. The CDR3 sequence is 15 residues long. V dropped 3 bases and J dropped 1 base, with 10 bases sitting between them. The CDR3 protein is CASSLGAPSNQPQHF. The CDR3 coding sequence is TGTGCCAGCAGCTTGGGGGCGCCCAGCAATCAGCCCCAGCATTTT.

The gene calls are TRBV9 and TRBJ1-2; D is unclear. CDR1 SGDLS and CDR2 YYNGEE come from the germline V gene. Trimming pared 4 bases from V and 0 bases from J, leaving 4 bases between. The CDR3 totals 12 residues. Written as DNA, the CDR3 is TGTGCCAGCAGCCTTTCTAACTATGGCTACACCTTC. Its protein product is CASSLSNYGYTF.

This clone was observed once. The rearrangement links TRBV2 to TRBJ1-5, with TRBD1 matching over 11 bases. The CDR3 totals 18 residues. The germline V gene has CDR1 SNHLY and CDR2 FYNNEI. V shed 1 base and J 3 bases; nucleotides not matched to a gene: 8. This CDR3 reads CASSEGTGGIHNNQPQHF. The CDR3 DNA is TGTGCCAGCAGTGAAGGGACAGGGGGCATTCATAACAATCAGCCCCAGCATTTT.

The J gene is TRBJ2-1, the V gene TRBV7-9; D not certain. Trimming cost V 4 bases and J 0 bases, with 19 bases left between them. This CDR3 spans 18 amino acids. The germline V gene encodes CDR1 SEHNR and CDR2 FQNEAQ (reference sequence). CDR3: CASSSKFDFLSSYNEQFF. CDR3 sequence (DNA): TGTGCCAGCAGCTCTAAATTCGACTTCTTGAGCTCCTACAATGAGCAGTTCTTC.

The J gene is TRBJ2-7, the V gene TRBV19; a weak D match, TRBD1 (5 bases). The CDR3 is 13 residues long. CDR1 LNHDA and CDR2 SQIVND come from the germline V gene (reference sequence). V dropped 6 bases and J dropped 1 base, with 10 bases sitting between them. This CDR3 reads CASRDIGSYEQYF. The CDR3 bases are TGTGCCAGTAGGGACATTGGTTCCTACGAGCAGTACTTC.

This chain's CDR3 is CASSLGTGNGNTIYF. For the CDR3, the DNA is TGTGCCAGCAGCTTGGGGACAGGGAACGGAAACACCATATATTTT. The chain recombines TRBV7-8 with TRBJ1-3; 9 bases are a match to TRBD1. Germline CDR1 reads SGHVS; CDR2 reads FQNEAQ. The J segment lost 4 bases and the V segment lost 3 bases, leaving 4 bases of the junction unmatched. The CDR3 is made up of 15 amino acids.

The chain uses TRBV27 and TRBJ1-6; TRBD1 matches 10 bases. This CDR3 spans 13 amino acids. Losses at the gene ends were 5 bases for V and 16 bases for J; bases not matched to a gene: 8. Germline V lookup: CDR1 MNHEY, CDR2 SMNVEV (reference sequence). CDR3 DNA: TGTGCCAGCAGTCCGGCCGGGACAGGGGCGCTCCACTTT. It codes for CASSPAGTGALHF.

In nucleotides, the CDR3 is TGTGCCAGCAGCCCGCAGGGGGGACACACAGATACGCAGTATTTT. Residues: CASSPQGGHTDTQYF. The V and J genes are TRBV13 and TRBJ2-3; TRBD1 might be the D (7 bases). CDR3 length: 15 residues. V dropped 5 bases and J dropped 2 bases, with 14 bases sitting between them. Germline V lookup: CDR1 PRHDT, CDR2 FYEKMQ (reference sequence).

This sequence joins TRBV11-2 and TRBJ1-1, with D possibly TRBD1 on 6 matching bases. The germline CDR1 and CDR2 sequences are SGHAT and FQNNGV. Trimming left V 5 bases short and J 8 bases short, with 15 bases between. CDR3 size: 13 residues. CDR3 protein: CASSLGQRAEAFF. In DNA form, the CDR3 reads TGTGCCAGCAGCCTTGGACAGAGGGCCGAAGCTTTCTTT.

Here the CDR3 DNA reads TGTGCCAGCAGCGCCGGACAAGTCTATGGCTACACCTTC. Protein product: CASSAGQVYGYTF. V gene TRBV9 combines with J gene TRBJ1-2; weak D call: TRBD1 (5 bases). With 3 bases removed from V and 4 bases from J, the gap between germline ends came to 10 bases. Germline V gene data show CDR1 as SGDLS and CDR2 as YYNGEE. This CDR3 region has 13 residues.

This clone was recorded once. The chain has TRBV28 and TRBJ2-4, with TRBD2 matching 10 bases. The CDR3 is 16 residues long. Germline V CDR1 and CDR2: MDHEN, SYDVKM. V lost 5 bases and J lost 8; bases outside the gene matches: 12. CDR3 region: CASSPPPSGSGDIQYF. In DNA form, the CDR3 reads TGTGCCAGCAGTCCCCCCCCTAGCGGGAGTGGGGACATTCAGTACTTC.

As regards this clone: A read error may account for a junction end that differs from germline. V is TRBV7-7 and J is TRBJ2-3, with a tentative D call TRBD2 (6 bases). The CDR3 contains 14 residues. Germline V CDR1 and CDR2: SSHAT, FNYEAQ (reference sequence). DNA of the CDR3: TGTGCTAGCAGCTTAGTTGGAGGGGTAGATACGCAGTATTTT. It is translated as CASSLVGGVDTQYF.

This chain uses TRBV3-1 (or the pseudogene TRBV3-2) with TRBJ2-1, with D hard to call. Germline V gene data show CDR1 as LGHDT and CDR2 as YNNKEL (reference sequence). The CDR3 contains 13 residues. V lost 8 bases to trimming and J lost 4 bases, with 12 bases between them. CDR3 amino acids: CASSNAGYNEQFF. In DNA, the CDR3 is TGTGCCAGCTCAAACGCCGGGTACAATGAGCAGTTCTTC.

The J gene is TRBJ1-2, the V gene TRBV6-1; 9 positions match TRBD1. Germline lookup yields CDR1 MNHNS and CDR2 SASEGT. This CDR3 region has 19 residues. Trimming removed 2 bases from V and 7 bases from J; junction bases left unmatched: 20. The CDR3 region is CASSESIGTGRSAVGGYTF. The CDR3 DNA reads TGTGCCAGCAGTGAATCGATTGGGACAGGGAGGTCGGCGGTGGGTGGCTACACCTTC.

This rearrangement joins TRBV4-3 to TRBJ2-3; 12 nucleotides match TRBD1. CDR1 and CDR2 (germline): LGHNA, YSLEER. CDR3 length equals 15 residues. V was pared by 4 bases and J by 6 bases, with 5 bases of the junction left unmatched. Here the CDR3 reads CASSRGTGGPDTQYF. In DNA form, the CDR3 reads TGCGCCAGCAGCCGAGGGACAGGGGGCCCTGATACGCAGTATTTT.